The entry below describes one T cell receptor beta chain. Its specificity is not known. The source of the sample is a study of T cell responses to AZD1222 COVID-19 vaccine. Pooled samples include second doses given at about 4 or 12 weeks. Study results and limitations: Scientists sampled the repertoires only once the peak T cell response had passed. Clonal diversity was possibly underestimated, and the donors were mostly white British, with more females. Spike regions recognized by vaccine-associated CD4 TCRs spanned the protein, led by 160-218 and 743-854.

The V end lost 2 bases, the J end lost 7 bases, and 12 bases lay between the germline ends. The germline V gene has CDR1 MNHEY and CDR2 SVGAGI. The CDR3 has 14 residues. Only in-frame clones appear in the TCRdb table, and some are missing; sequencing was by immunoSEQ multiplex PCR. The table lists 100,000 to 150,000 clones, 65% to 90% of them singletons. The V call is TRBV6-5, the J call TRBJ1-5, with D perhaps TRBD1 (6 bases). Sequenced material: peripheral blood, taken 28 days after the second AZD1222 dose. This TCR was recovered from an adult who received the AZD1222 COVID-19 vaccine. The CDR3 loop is CASSYGGAGQPQHF. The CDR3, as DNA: TGTGCCAGCAGTTACGGGGGGGCCGGACAGCCCCAGCATTTT.